This entry lists 18 T cell receptor beta chains sequenced from one sample in a study of T cell repertoires in cytomegalovirus infection. MiXCR, run by TCRdb on the reads, gives a single entry per CDR3 protein. The sample has 270,000 or so distinct CDR3 sequences, about a sixth seen once. Sequenced material: CD8+ T cells from PBMCs. Receptor source: a human donor in good health (CMV status not recorded). Some clones in this sample may be carry-over from other donors' samples.

With respect to this clonotype: At one end, the junction sequence differs from germline, possibly due to a read error. V gene TRBV13 combines with J gene TRBJ1-1; D is unclear. Germline lookup yields CDR1 PRHDT and CDR2 FYEKMQ (reference sequence). CDR3 size: 15 residues. The CDR3 coding sequence is TGTGCCAGCAGCTTCCTACTGGTTAGCAACACTGGAGCTTTCTTT. Its translation is CASSFLLVSNTGAFF. Full variable domain (rest looked up from reference TRBV13 and TRBJ1-1): AAGVIQSPRHLIKEKRETATLKCYPIPRHDTVYWYQQGPGQDPQFLISFYEKMQSDKGSIPDRFSAQQFSDYHSELNMSSLELGDSALYFCASSFLLVSNTGAFFGQGTRLTVV.

This clonotype showed up many times. This chain connects TRBV7-2 to TRBJ2-6, with a tentative D call TRBD2 (5 bases). The CDR3 loop spans 17 amino acids. V lost 6 bases, J lost 0 bases, and 15 bases lay in between. Germline-derived CDR1 and CDR2 are SGHTA and FQGNSA. The CDR3 here is CASRINDRGSGANVLTF. The CDR3 DNA is TGTGCCAGCAGGATTAACGATCGGGGCTCTGGGGCCAACGTCCTGACTTTC.

The genes are TRBV29-1 and TRBJ2-1, with no clear D. The CDR3 length is 11 residues. CDR1 and CDR2 (germline): SQVTM, ANQGSEA. V gave up 8 bases and J gave up 7 bases, with 12 bases separating them. In nucleotides, the CDR3 is TGCAGCCATTTCGTGGGGAATGAGCAGTTCTTC. It yields the protein CSHFVGNEQFF.

The sample holds many counts of this clonotype. The chain recombines TRBV12-3 or TRBV12-4 with TRBJ2-1; tentative D call: TRBD2 (6 bases). The CDR3 has 15 amino acids. Deletions cut 1 base from V and 9 bases from J, with 16 bases between. The CDR3 nucleotides read TGTGCCAGCAGTTTAGTTAGAGGCGCGGGAAGTGAGCAGTTCTTC. Protein sequence: CASSLVRGAGSEQFF.

At least ten counts were recorded for this clonotype. The chain is built from TRBV6-1 and TRBJ2-7; D possibly uses TRBD1 or TRBD2 (5 bases each). CDR1 MNHNS and CDR2 SASEGT come from the germline V gene. Trimming pared 3 bases from V and 2 bases from J, leaving 11 bases between. CDR3 length equals 14 residues. The CDR3 nucleotides are TGTGCCAGCAGTGACTGGGGGAAGACCTACGAGCAGTACTTC. It codes for CASSDWGKTYEQYF.

In this sample, this clonotype turned up a few times. This chain uses TRBV12-3 or TRBV12-4 with TRBJ2-7; D is unresolved. The CDR3 is made up of 14 amino acids. Trimming removed 5 bases from V and 3 bases from J, with 14 bases in between. CDR3 residues: CASSEALGFYEQYF. For the CDR3, the DNA is TGTGCCAGCAGTGAAGCATTGGGTTTCTACGAGCAGTACTTC.

V gene TRBV7-9 combines with J gene TRBJ1-1; D gene unclear. Germline values: CDR1 SEHNR, CDR2 FQNEAQ (reference sequence). Deletions cut 0 bases from V and 8 bases from J, with 10 bases between. The CDR3 runs 13 residues. CDR3 DNA sequence: TGTGCCAGCAGCTTAGCCGGAAGACCCGAAGCTTTCTTT. Translating gives CASSLAGRPEAFF.

This clonotype has a handful of counts. The rearrangement joins TRBV25-1 to TRBJ2-5, with 7 positions matching TRBD2. The CDR3 sequence is 15 residues long. Germline assignment: CDR1 MGHDK and CDR2 SYGVNS. The junction had 5 bases not matched to a gene; V was cut back by 3 bases and J by 1 base. CDR3 DNA: TGTGCCAGCAGTGAGTCAACTAGCGCCCAAGAGACCCAGTACTTC. Residues: CASSESTSAQETQYF. Filled out from reference TRBV25-1 and TRBJ2-5, the complete variable domain reads EADIYQTPRYLVIGTGKKITLECSQTMGHDKMYWYQQDPGMELHLIHYSYGVNSTEKGDLSSESTVSRIRTEHFPLTLESARPSHTSQYLCASSESTSAQETQYFGPGTRLLVL.

There are many counts of this clonotype. The chain employs TRBV7-6 and TRBJ2-3, with a possible D match to TRBD2 (7 bases). V shed 4 bases and J shed 4 bases, with 12 bases lying between them. The germline V gene has CDR1 SGHVS and CDR2 FNYEAQ. This CDR3 contains 14 residues. The CDR3 DNA follows: TGTGCCAGCAGCTCGGCGGGGGCTGCAGATACGCAGTATTTT. Encoded protein: CASSSAGAADTQYF. Combining the CDR3 with reference TRBV7-6 and TRBJ2-3 gives the whole variable domain GAGVSQSPRYKVTKRGQDVALRCDPISGHVSLYWYRQALGQGPEFLTYFNYEAQQDKSGLPNDRFSAERPEGSISTLTIQRTEQRDSAMYRCASSSAGAADTQYFGPGTRLTVL.

This clonotype was detected only a few times. The CDR3 reads CASSIGPRQETQYF. The CDR3 coding sequence is TGTGCCAGTAGTATAGGGCCGAGGCAAGAGACCCAGTACTTC. This chain joins TRBV19 and TRBJ2-5; D gene ambiguous. Per germline, CDR1 LNHDA and CDR2 SQIVND (reference sequence). The CDR3 extends over 14 amino acids. V shed 1 base and J shed 2 bases, with 8 bases lying between them.

A note on this clonotype: No conserved phenylalanine or tryptophan ends this CDR3, so it is likely a read error. The CDR3 protein is CASRWAGSYEQYI. The DNA for the CDR3 is TGTGCCAGCCGGTGGGCCGGCTCCTACGAGCAGTACATC. The genes are TRBV27 and TRBJ2-7; D is unclear. CDR1 is MNHEY and CDR2 is SMNVEV in the germline V gene (reference sequence). V was shortened by 8 bases and J by 0 bases, with 11 bases between the two germline ends. This CDR3 contains 13 residues.

This clonotype was detected ten times or more. This sequence joins TRBV7-2 and TRBJ2-1; D might be TRBD1 (6 bases). The ends were cut back, 5 bases at V and 0 bases at J, with 17 bases in the middle. Per the germline V gene, CDR1 is SGHTA and CDR2 is FQGNSA. This CDR3 spans 17 amino acids. CDR3 sequence (DNA): TGTGCCAGCAGCCCGACAGGTCTCTCTAACTCCTACAATGAGCAGTTCTTC. Translation: CASSPTGLSNSYNEQFF.

This clonotype came up a few times. The rearrangement joins TRBV6-6 to TRBJ1-1; D unresolved. Germline loops: CDR1 MNHNY, CDR2 SVGAGI (reference sequence). V was clipped by 4 bases and J by 1 base, with 7 bases between them. The CDR3 totals 13 residues. The CDR3, as DNA: TGTGCCAGCAGTTTTGACCCGAACACTGAAGCTTTCTTT. The encoded protein is CASSFDPNTEAFF.

This clonotype was seen many times. This chain uses TRBV12-3 or TRBV12-4 with TRBJ1-5; D is undetermined. The V gene lost 1 base and the J gene lost 0 bases, with 7 bases spanning the gap. This CDR3 is built from 15 residues. DNA for the CDR3: TGTGCCAGCAGTTTAGGGGGATATAGCAATCAGCCCCAGCATTTT. It yields the protein CASSLGGYSNQPQHF.

The V gene is TRBV20-1, the J gene TRBJ2-7; D perhaps matches TRBD1 (6 bases). Trimming removed 2 bases at V and 1 base at J, with 18 bases between. Germline V lookup: CDR1 DFQATT, CDR2 SNEGSKA (reference sequence). The CDR3 has 16 amino acids. CDR3: CSARPRTEYSSYEQYF. The CDR3 DNA sequence: TGCAGTGCTAGACCTAGGACAGAGTATTCTTCCTACGAGCAGTACTTC.

This clonotype showed up just a few times. The chain recombines TRBV14 with TRBJ1-3; possible D gene TRBD1, 5 bases. The CDR3 covers 14 residues. The V gene lost 2 bases and the J gene lost 8 bases, with 13 bases spanning the gap. Germline V CDR1 and CDR2: SGHDN, FVKESK. The CDR3 is CASSQFGGGDTIYF. The CDR3 nucleotides are TGTGCCAGCAGCCAATTCGGCGGGGGAGACACCATATATTTT.

The chain links TRBV29-1 to TRBJ1-2, with a weak D call TRBD1 (6 bases). The germline gives CDR1 SQVTM, CDR2 ANQGSEA. The CDR3 spans 14 residues. The V and J ends lost 0 bases and 2 bases respectively, with 10 bases between them. The CDR3, as DNA: TGCAGCGTTGAAGATCAGGGGCAAAACTATGGCTACACCTTC. Amino acid sequence: CSVEDQGQNYGYTF.

This rearrangement joins TRBV25-1 to TRBJ2-7; D uncertain. The CDR3 length is 14 residues. V lost 1 base and J lost 6, with 13 bases in between. Germline CDR1 is MGHDK and CDR2 is SYGVNS. The CDR3 DNA reads TGTGCCAGCAGTGAATTGGGCTCCCAAGGCGAGCAGTACTTC. It specifies CASSELGSQGEQYF.